This T cell receptor beta chain appears in the sequencing data of a study of cytomegalovirus exposure and HLA in healthy donors. As for the study in general: Later analysis reported that the roughly 110 validation repertoires shared the platform of the approximately 670 first-cohort repertoires. Overall study results and limits: There were some public TCRs occurring in many donors, but most TCR sequences were rare. High sensitivity and specificity were reportedly achieved when the classifier diagnosed cytomegalovirus status.

About this clone: Its target is unknown.

Profiled with immunoSEQ multiplex PCR; TCRdb holds only in-frame clones, not every one. The table records about 130,000 clones, around 92% of them present only once. The clonotype was recovered from a man aged 25 to 40 in good health and CMV-seronegative. The source material was PBMCs.

CDR3 loop: CASRRTVRDEQYF. CDR3 nucleotides: TGTGCCAGCAGGCGAACAGTACGCGACGAGCAGTACTTC. The rearrangement links TRBV6-1 to TRBJ2-7, with no clear D. The V gene lost 6 bases and the J gene lost 5 bases, with 14 bases spanning the gap. Looked up from germline, CDR1 is MNHNS and CDR2 is SASEGT. This CDR3 region has 13 residues.